This TCR beta chain derives from a study of T cells after somatic rescue of genetic block. Trimming cost V 4 bases and J 6 bases, with 5 bases left between them. The CDR3 is made up of 12 amino acids. CDR1 is SGDLS, CDR2 YYNGEE, per germline. TCRdb's table, derived via immunoSEQ multiplex PCR, lists solely in-frame clones and lacks some. The table has 55,000 or so clones, approximately 96% seen once. The TCR sequence derives from a child in the first two years of life. Sequencing was done on a sample of peripheral blood mononuclear cells (PBMCs). The V gene is TRBV9, the J gene TRBJ1-6; D call uncertain. The CDR3 loop is CASSLSNSPLHF. For the CDR3, the DNA is TGTGCCAGCAGCCTTAGTAATTCACCCCTCCACTTT.